A single sample is the source of the 30 T cell receptor beta chains below, sequenced in a study of T cells after yellow fever vaccination. Each CDR3 protein gets one entry after TCRdb re-called the 5' RACE reads with MiXCR. Among some 110,000 distinct CDR3 sequences listed, more than 5.5% were seen once. This specimen consisted of CD4+ T cells sorted from PBMCs, obtained roughly seven weeks after the first yellow fever vaccination. The receptors shown here come from a man in his late teens or twenties who received the YFV17D yellow fever vaccine.

This clonotype showed up many times. CDR3 loop: CASSFGTAYEQYF. CDR3 in DNA: TGTGCCAGCAGTTTCGGGACGGCCTACGAGCAGTACTTC. V and J are TRBV12-3 or TRBV12-4 and TRBJ2-7; D possibly uses TRBD1 or TRBD2 (5 bases each). The CDR3 contains 13 residues. Trimming stripped 3 bases from V and 2 bases from J, with 8 bases between.

This clonotype showed up just a few times. The rearrangement joins TRBV6-1 to TRBJ2-7; 8 nucleotides align to TRBD1. Germline values: CDR1 MNHNS, CDR2 SASEGT. The trim removed 6 bases at V and 3 bases at J, leaving 4 bases unmatched. This CDR3 has 13 residues. In DNA form, the CDR3 reads TGTGCCAGCAGGACGGGACAGGTCTACGAGCAGTACGTC. Protein: CASRTGQVYEQYV.

The chain is built from TRBV7-8 and TRBJ1-2; no reliable D call. Trimming took 1 base from V and 1 from J, leaving 4 bases between them. From germline, CDR1 is SGHVS and CDR2 FQNEAQ. The CDR3 length is 13 residues. The CDR3 coding sequence is TGTGCCAGCAGCTTAGACTATAACTATGGCTACACCTTC. It specifies CASSLDYNYGYTF.

The sample holds many counts of this clonotype. V gene TRBV15 combines with J gene TRBJ1-5; D is uncertain. V lost 5 bases and J 0 bases, leaving 11 bases between the germline ends. CDR3 size: 15 residues. Germline lookup yields CDR1 LNHNV and CDR2 YYDKDF (reference sequence). For the CDR3, the DNA is TGTGCCACCAGCCCCGTGCGGGGTAGCAATCAGCCCCAGCATTTT. It encodes CATSPVRGSNQPQHF.

This clonotype was counted at least ten times. The chain joins TRBV4-3 to TRBJ2-3; a weak D match, TRBD1 (5 bases). Germline lookup yields CDR1 LGHNA and CDR2 YSLEER. V was cut by 4 bases and J by 2 bases, with 16 bases left in between. This CDR3 spans 16 amino acids. CDR3 amino acids: CASSPQGPESTDTQYF. The CDR3 DNA is TGCGCCAGCAGCCCTCAGGGCCCTGAGTCCACAGATACGCAGTATTTT.

This clonotype was counted ten times or more. This chain joins TRBV18 and TRBJ2-1; 9 bases map to TRBD2. The V and J ends lost 6 bases and 7 bases, in that order; junction bases with no gene match: 13. Germline CDR1 is KGHSH and CDR2 is LQKENI. This CDR3 comprises 16 residues. The CDR3 reads CASSPMGLASGNEQFF. The DNA for the CDR3 is TGTGCCAGCTCGCCGATGGGACTAGCTTCCGGAAATGAGCAGTTCTTC.

V and J are TRBV5-1 and TRBJ2-5; D remains unclear. V was cut by 2 bases and J by 5 bases, with 7 bases left in between. CDR1 and CDR2 (germline): SGHRS, YFSETQ. There are 12 residues in the CDR3. The CDR3 loop is CASSFEYETQYF. The CDR3 nucleotides are TGCGCCAGCAGCTTTGAATACGAGACCCAGTACTTC.

This clonotype was detected many times. V usage is TRBV4-1 and J usage is TRBJ2-2; D gene uncertain. The CDR3 sequence is 14 residues long. Germline loops: CDR1 MGHRA, CDR2 YSYEKL. V was pared by 1 base and J by 0 bases, with 3 bases between. DNA for the CDR3: TGCGCCAGCAGCCAAGTAACGAACACCGGGGAGCTGTTTTTT. As protein: CASSQVTNTGELFF.

This clonotype was recorded many times. The CDR3 sequence: CATRSANEKLFF. CDR3 DNA: TGTGCCACGAGGTCAGCTAATGAAAAACTGTTTTTT. This chain links TRBV7-2 with TRBJ1-4, with D unclear. Germline V lookup: CDR1 SGHTA, CDR2 FQGNSA. The CDR3 consists of 12 residues. V lost 10 bases to trimming and J lost 3 bases, with 9 bases between them.

This clonotype was detected many times. This chain joins TRBV12-3 or TRBV12-4 and TRBJ2-3; D is undetermined. The V end was cut by 6 bases, the J end by 8 bases, with 15 bases between. CDR3 length: 13 residues. CDR3: CASSTLVQGTQYF. The CDR3 DNA reads as TGTGCCAGCAGCACACTCGTCCAAGGTACGCAGTATTTT.

This clonotype was detected ten times or more. This rearrangement joins TRBV12-3 or TRBV12-4 to TRBJ1-2, with D maybe TRBD1 (6 bases). The CDR3 extends over 16 amino acids. V shed 0 bases and J shed 8 bases, with 19 bases lying between them. The CDR3 sequence is CASSLAIWGGGLGYTF. The CDR3, as DNA: TGTGCCAGCAGTTTAGCGATCTGGGGTGGGGGCCTGGGCTACACCTTC.

This clonotype occurred many times. The chain combines TRBV9 with TRBJ1-1; weak D call: TRBD1 (5 bases). CDR1 SGDLS and CDR2 YYNGEE come from the germline V gene. The CDR3 runs 14 residues. Trimming shortened V by 4 bases and J by 1 base, and 11 bases separated the two germline ends. CDR3: CASSLGLANTEAFF. The CDR3 bases are TGTGCCAGCAGCCTGGGACTGGCGAACACTGAAGCTTTCTTT.

The sample holds many counts of this clonotype. This chain links TRBV24-1 with TRBJ2-1; 7 bases align to TRBD1. The CDR3 is 13 amino acids. Per the germline V gene, CDR1 is KGHDR and CDR2 is SFDVKD. The junction had 2 bases not matched to a gene; V was cut back by 5 bases and J by 5 bases. The CDR3, as DNA: TGTGCCACCAGTGGGACAGGAGACAATGAGCAGTTCTTC. This encodes CATSGTGDNEQFF.

This clonotype was observed at least ten times. This chain connects TRBV7-2 to TRBJ2-7; no reliable D call. The CDR3 is 14 residues long. The germline CDR1 and CDR2 sequences are SGHTA and FQGNSA. Trimming cost V 3 bases and J 3 bases, with 12 bases left between them. The CDR3 DNA is TGTGCCAGCAGCTTCGGACCAGGCGGCTACGAGCAGTACGTC. Its translation: CASSFGPGGYEQYV.

This clonotype was found many times. The chain carries TRBV20-1 and TRBJ2-7; possibly TRBD1 for D (7 bases). The CDR3 is 15 residues long. The V and J ends lost 3 bases and 5 bases respectively, with 20 bases between them. Germline lookup yields CDR1 DFQATT and CDR2 SNEGSKA (reference sequence). The CDR3 DNA reads as TGCAGTGCTAGCCTACTAGGGGGCAGGGAGGACGAGCAGTACGTC. Protein product: CSASLLGGREDEQYV.

In its sample, this clonotype was seen many times. The chain has TRBV6-2 or TRBV6-3 and TRBJ2-1, with 11 bases aligning to TRBD1. CDR1 MNHEY and CDR2 SVGEGT come from the germline V gene. The CDR3 length is 15 residues. Unmatched junction bases numbered 2, after V lost 6 bases and J lost 1 base. The CDR3 DNA follows: TGTGCCAGCAGGGACAGGGGGCTTTCCTACAATGAGCAGTTCTTC. It specifies CASRDRGLSYNEQFF.

With regard to this clonotype: Possible read error: a much larger clone is one base away. The chain links TRBV12-3 or TRBV12-4 to TRBJ2-2; tentative D call: TRBD1 (6 bases). The CDR3 spans 18 residues. Trimming removed 4 bases at V and 2 bases at J, with 20 bases between. The CDR3 bases are TGTGCCAGCAGTTCTATCACCTTACAGGGCCACAACACCGGGGAGCTGTTTTTT. Translating gives CASSSITLQGHNTGELFF.

This clonotype was recorded at least ten times. The chain carries TRBV23-1 and TRBJ2-2; D ambiguous. TRBV23-1 is identified as an open reading frame with a role that is uncertain. This CDR3 is 14 amino acids long. Deletions cut 10 bases from V and 10 bases from J, with 22 bases between. The CDR3 sequence: CATSRRQIREELFF. As DNA, the CDR3 is TGCGCCACCTCTCGAAGGCAAATTAGAGAGGAGCTGTTTTTT.

Of note for this clonotype: Sequence at one end of the junction differs from germline and may be a read error. The rearrangement links TRBV12-3 or TRBV12-4 to TRBJ1-6, with no clear D. CDR3 length: 16 amino acids. CDR3 in DNA: TGTGCCAGCAGCCCGACTTCGAGCTCCTATAATTCACCACTCCACTTT. This encodes CASSPTSSSYNSPLHF.

This clonotype was seen repeatedly, ten times or more. The chain carries TRBV2 and TRBJ2-5, with D perhaps being TRBD1 or TRBD2 (6 bases each). Germline loops: CDR1 SNHLY, CDR2 FYNNEI. The CDR3 runs to 16 residues. Trimming removed 2 bases at V and 5 bases at J, with 18 bases between. The CDR3 DNA is TGTGCCAGCAGTGAAATCCCCGGGGGCGCAGGGGAGACCCAGTACTTC. Translated: CASSEIPGGAGETQYF. Based on the CDR3 plus reference TRBV2 and TRBJ2-5, the full variable domain is EPEVTQTPSHQVTQMGQEVILRCVPISNHLYFYWYRQILGQKVEFLVSFYNNEISEKSEIFDDQFSVERPDGSNFTLKIRSTKLEDSAMYFCASSEIPGGAGETQYFGPGTRLLVL.

This clonotype was recorded many times. The V call is TRBV12-3 or TRBV12-4, the J call TRBJ2-7; the match to TRBD2 covers 11 bases. After removal of 0 bases from V and 1 base from J, the junction contained 2 bases not matched to a gene. The CDR3 is 16 amino acids. DNA for the CDR3: TGTGCCAGCAGTTTAGCCCTAGCGGGGGGATCCTACGAGCAGTACTTC. Translated, it gives CASSLALAGGSYEQYF.

V usage is TRBV5-4 and J usage is TRBJ1-2; 7 bases agree with TRBD1. The ends lost 5 bases at V and 0 bases at J; junction bases unmatched: 10. The CDR3 loop spans 16 amino acids. Per germline, CDR1 SGHNT and CDR2 YYREEE (reference sequence). CDR3 sequence: CASSSAGTAANYGYTF. Here the CDR3 DNA reads TGTGCCAGCAGTTCGGCCGGGACAGCAGCTAACTATGGCTACACCTTC.

This clonotype has at least ten counts. This chain links TRBV7-8 with TRBJ2-5; no clear D gene. CDR3 length equals 14 residues. In germline, CDR1 is SGHVS, CDR2 FQNEAQ. With 5 bases removed from V and 4 bases from J, the gap between germline ends came to 14 bases. CDR3 in amino acids: CASSAVSARETQYF. The CDR3 DNA sequence: TGTGCCAGCAGCGCCGTATCAGCCAGAGAGACCCAGTACTTC.

This clonotype occurred many times. The rearrangement links TRBV6-5 to TRBJ1-4; D unclear. Looked up from germline, CDR1 is MNHEY and CDR2 is SVGAGI. CDR3 length equals 18 residues. Trimming removed 4 bases from V and 4 bases from J, with 22 bases in between. The CDR3 DNA is TGTGCCAGCAGTTGGGATTTTCGTTCGTCCGCCTTTAATGAAAAACTGTTTTTT. Encoded protein: CASSWDFRSSAFNEKLFF.

This clonotype was observed at least ten times. This sequence joins TRBV7-9 and TRBJ2-1, with 7 bases fitting TRBD2. J was trimmed by 9 bases and V by 2 bases; bases with no gene match: 7. Germline V gene lookup returns CDR1 SEHNR and CDR2 FQNEAQ (reference sequence). CDR3 length: 14 amino acids. This CDR3 is CASSLFESSGEQFF. The CDR3 bases are TGTGCCAGCAGCTTATTTGAGTCTAGCGGTGAGCAGTTCTTC.

This clonotype was counted ten times or more. J is TRBJ2-5 and V is TRBV27, with TRBD2 matching 11 bases. V trimming: 2 bases; J trimming: 5 bases; junction bases outside the gene matches: 13. CDR3 length: 18 residues. Germline CDR1 is MNHEY and CDR2 is SMNVEV (reference sequence). The CDR3 is CASSLRPLAGGWTETQYF. CDR3 sequence (DNA): TGTGCCAGCAGTTTACGACCGCTAGCGGGGGGCTGGACGGAGACCCAGTACTTC.

This clonotype was picked up many times. J is TRBJ2-2 and V is TRBV10-3, with 11 bases matching TRBD2. The CDR3 has 16 amino acids. With V trimmed by 6 bases and J by 3 bases, 6 bases remained unmatched. Per germline, CDR1 ENHRY and CDR2 SYGVKD. This CDR3 reads CAISRLAGIDTGELFF. Here the CDR3 DNA reads TGTGCCATCAGCAGACTAGCGGGGATAGACACCGGGGAGCTGTTTTTT.

There are many counts of this clonotype. The rearrangement links TRBV9 to TRBJ1-2; no firm D call. The CDR3 is made up of 13 amino acids. CDR1 and CDR2 from the germline V gene are SGDLS and YYNGEE. Trimming pared 7 bases from V and 9 bases from J, leaving 19 bases between. CDR3 nucleotides: TGTGCCAGCTCCACCCGCCGGAGGGAGAGCTACACCTTC. This codes for CASSTRRRESYTF.

This clonotype has a handful of counts. The chain has TRBV7-2 and TRBJ1-5, with TRBD1 matching 7 bases. From germline, CDR1 is SGHTA and CDR2 FQGNSA. The CDR3 totals 15 residues. With V trimmed by 5 bases and J by 2 bases, 6 bases remained unmatched. The CDR3 sequence is CASSPSTGGNQPQHF. In DNA, the CDR3 is TGTGCCAGCAGCCCCTCCACAGGGGGCAATCAGCCCCAGCATTTT.

There are many counts of this clonotype. This chain uses TRBV5-1 with TRBJ1-2; no clear D. Trimming left V 1 base short and J 2 bases short, with 9 bases between. The CDR3 is made up of 14 amino acids. The V gene's germline CDR1 is SGHRS and CDR2 YFSETQ. CDR3: CASSLRQDNYGYTF. For the CDR3, the DNA is TGCGCCAGCAGCTTGAGGCAAGACAACTATGGCTACACCTTC. The variable domain in full, completed from reference TRBV5-1 and TRBJ1-2, reads KAGVTQTPRYLIKTRGQQVTLSCSPISGHRSVSWYQQTPGQGLQFLFEYFSETQRNKGNFPGRFSGRQFSNSRSEMNVSTLELGDSALYLCASSLRQDNYGYTFGSGTRLTVV.